The 27 T cell receptor beta chains in this list originate from one sample, sequenced in a study of CD8+ T cells in alopecia areata (dated by TCRdb to 2016 to 2018). What the time point label conveys for this sample: less than five weeks on oral tofacitinib. Sample treatment or condition, as interpreted from the label and publication: oral pan-JAK inhibitor, 5-10 mg twice daily. Library creation used the immunoSEQ multiplex PCR assay. To provide template for TCR sequencing, every sample had RNA extracted and reverse transcribed into cDNA. What TCRdb holds here is the immuneACCESS table cut down to in-frame rearrangements. Part of the clones is not present; checked against another copy, under half of the missing clones reflect an unresolved V gene, and the others are unexplained. For this sample the table gives about 190,000 clones, of which 50% to 75% were detected only once. 4% to 5% of the sample is held by the ten biggest clonotypes.

The sequenced sample was CD4+ T cells sorted from blood, obtained at week 4, from a patient treated with tofacitinib. These receptors were collected from a human donor with alopecia areata.

The rearrangement uses TRBV6-5 and TRBJ2-3, with D possibly matching TRBD2 (5 bases). The CDR3 totals 14 residues. Trimming removed 4 bases from V and 0 bases from J, with 8 bases in between. CDR1 and CDR2 from the germline V gene are MNHEY and SVGAGI. This chain's CDR3 is CASSLTTSTDTQYF. In nucleotides, the CDR3 is TGTGCCAGCAGTTTGACTACTAGCACAGATACGCAGTATTTT.

This chain uses TRBV6-5 with TRBJ1-6, with D uncertain. This CDR3 has 14 amino acids. V was shortened by 7 bases and J by 7 bases, with 14 bases between the two germline ends. Germline CDR1 is MNHEY and CDR2 is SVGAGI. The CDR3 loop reads CASTRRRENSPLHF. CDR3 nucleotides: TGTGCCAGCACTCGCCGGAGGGAGAATTCACCCCTCCACTTT.

V is TRBV30 and J is TRBJ1-6; possible D gene TRBD1, 6 bases. Germline CDR1 is GTSNPN and CDR2 is SVGIG (reference sequence). Trimming cost V 8 bases and J 5 bases, with 16 bases left between them. The CDR3 sequence is 14 residues long. CDR3 in amino acids: CAGTPGANNSPLHF. The CDR3 coding sequence is TGTGCCGGTACGCCAGGGGCCAATAATTCACCCCTCCACTTT.

V and J are TRBV2 and TRBJ2-5; TRBD1 matches at 7 bases. Germline lookup yields CDR1 SNHLY and CDR2 FYNNEI. The J segment lost 5 bases and the V segment lost 6 bases, leaving 9 bases of the junction unmatched. CDR3 length: 14 amino acids. Written as DNA, the CDR3 is TGTGCCAGCAGCGGCGACAGGGCGGTTGAGACCCAGTACTTC. The encoded protein is CASSGDRAVETQYF.

This clone was seen a handful of times. Other nucleotide sequences from this sample produce the same CDR3. This chain joins TRBV5-1 and TRBJ1-5, with 7 bases identical to TRBD1. The length of the CDR3 is 14 residues. Trimming took 2 bases from V and 7 from J; bases not matched to a gene: 6. In germline, CDR1 is SGHRS, CDR2 YFSETQ. The CDR3 DNA reads as TGCGCCAGCAGCTTAGGGGGCATCGGGCAGCCCCAGCATTTT. Translation: CASSLGGIGQPQHF.

This clone has only one observation. The genes are TRBV9 and TRBJ2-1; 9 nucleotides match TRBD1. Losses at the gene ends were 4 bases for V and 6 bases for J; bases not matched to a gene: 14. The CDR3 covers 17 residues. CDR1 SGDLS and CDR2 YYNGEE come from the germline V gene. The CDR3 sequence is CASSPGTGIGWFNEQFF. Written as DNA, the CDR3 is TGTGCCAGCAGCCCCGGGACAGGGATCGGTTGGTTCAATGAGCAGTTCTTC.

The V gene is TRBV13, the J gene TRBJ2-1; D is possibly TRBD1 or TRBD2 (6 bases each). Deletions cut 4 bases from V and 0 bases from J, with 10 bases between. The CDR3 totals 15 residues. Germline V gene data show CDR1 as PRHDT and CDR2 as FYEKMQ (reference sequence). In DNA form, the CDR3 reads TGTGCCAGCAGCTCAGAGGGGGGCTCCTACAATGAGCAGTTCTTC. Protein sequence: CASSSEGGSYNEQFF.

This clone came up a few times. The rearrangement links TRBV7-2 to TRBJ1-2; TRBD1 matches 11 bases. The germline V gene has CDR1 SGHTA and CDR2 FQGNSA. The CDR3 loop spans 15 amino acids. The J segment lost 3 bases and the V segment lost 5 bases, leaving 5 bases of the junction unmatched. The CDR3 loop reads CASSLRTGGDYGYTF. The CDR3 nucleotides are TGTGCCAGCAGCCTCAGGACAGGGGGCGACTATGGCTACACCTTC. Based on the CDR3 plus reference TRBV7-2 and TRBJ1-2, the full variable domain is GAGVSQSPSNKVTEKGKDVELRCDPISGHTALYWYRQSLGQGLEFLIYFQGNSAPDKSGLPSDRFSAERTGGSVSTLTIQRTQQEDSAVYLCASSLRTGGDYGYTFGSGTRLTVV.

The V and J genes are TRBV2 and TRBJ2-5; either TRBD1 or TRBD2 may fit D (5 bases each). This CDR3 contains 16 residues. The ends were cut back, 8 bases at V and 5 bases at J, with 24 bases in the middle. Germline V gene sequence: CDR1 SNHLY, CDR2 FYNNEI. The CDR3 DNA reads TGTGCCAGCCGGTTTTCGCAGGGTGTTCGAGGGGAGACCCAGTACTTC. It encodes CASRFSQGVRGETQYF.

V and J are TRBV6-5 and TRBJ2-1; D may correspond to TRBD1 or TRBD2 (5 bases each). The V gene lost 1 base and the J gene lost 9 bases, with 16 bases spanning the gap. The CDR3 is made up of 15 amino acids. The germline gives CDR1 MNHEY, CDR2 SVGAGI. The CDR3 bases are TGTGCCAGCAGTTACTTCGGGGCTTCGGGTGGTGAGCAGTTCTTC. This translates into CASSYFGASGGEQFF.

This chain uses TRBV6-5 with TRBJ1-1, with D possibly being TRBD1 (5 bases). The V gene's germline CDR1 is MNHEY and CDR2 SVGAGI. V was shortened by 2 bases and J by 0 bases, with 7 bases between the two germline ends. The CDR3 is 14 amino acids. The CDR3 bases are TGTGCCAGCAGTTACGGGGGGTTGAACACTGAAGCTTTCTTT. Encoded protein: CASSYGGLNTEAFF.

This clone was counted between two and nine times. The chain has TRBV4-3 and TRBJ2-7; D not certain. The CDR3 consists of 13 residues. CDR1 and CDR2 (germline): LGHNA, YSLEER. Deletions cut 0 bases from V and 6 bases from J, with 9 bases between. CDR3 amino acids: CASSQDVQSEQYF. Written as DNA, the CDR3 is TGCGCCAGCAGCCAAGACGTACAAAGCGAGCAGTACTTC.

The chain is built from TRBV21-1 and TRBJ2-1; the D call TRBD1 from the table was never checked on the DNA. TRBV21-1 is described as a pseudogene. The CDR3 extends over 16 amino acids. The CDR3 bases are TGTGCCAGCAGCAAAGCGGGCAGCCCCTCCTACAATGAGCAGTTCTTC. Translating gives CASSKAGSPSYNEQFF.

The V and J genes are TRBV14 and TRBJ1-6; 7 bases agree with TRBD1. Germline V gene lookup returns CDR1 SGHDN and CDR2 FVKESK. V shed 4 bases, J shed 6 bases, and the junction held 9 bases outside the gene matches. CDR3 size: 16 residues. The CDR3 loop is CASSPRDSSLNSPLHF. The CDR3 DNA is TGTGCCAGCAGCCCCCGGGACAGTAGTCTTAATTCACCCCTCCACTTT.

The rearrangement joins TRBV29-1 to TRBJ2-2; D unresolved. Germline V gene data show CDR1 as SQVTM and CDR2 as ANQGSEA. This CDR3 spans 13 amino acids. V was shortened by 4 bases and J by 6 bases, with 12 bases between the two germline ends. CDR3 nucleotides: TGCAGCGTTGTGGCCAGAGGCCCCGGGGAGCTGTTTTTT. Its protein product is CSVVARGPGELFF.

This chain uses TRBV6-5 with TRBJ2-2; a weak D match, TRBD1 (6 bases). The V gene's germline CDR1 is MNHEY and CDR2 SVGAGI. V lost 8 bases, J lost 6 bases, and 19 bases lay in between. This CDR3 is built from 15 residues. The CDR3 spells CASLPGQFGAGELFF. CDR3 in DNA: TGTGCCAGCCTCCCGGGACAATTTGGTGCCGGGGAGCTGTTTTTT.

The rearrangement uses TRBV11-2 and TRBJ2-5; D call uncertain. The CDR3 is made up of 12 amino acids. Germline loops: CDR1 SGHAT, CDR2 FQNNGV. Trimming removed 3 bases at V and 5 bases at J, with 7 bases between. CDR3 bases: TGTGCCAGCAGCTTCCGTTCGGAGACCCAGTACTTC. Encoded protein: CASSFRSETQYF.

This clone occurred a few times. J is TRBJ1-2 and V is TRBV29-1, with 7 bases aligning to TRBD1. The ends lost 7 bases at V and 6 bases at J; junction bases unmatched: 8. CDR1 is SQVTM and CDR2 is ANQGSEA in the germline V gene. This CDR3 is 12 amino acids long. For the CDR3, the DNA is TGCAGCGCTCGACAGGGCCCAAATGGCTACACCTTC. Translating it yields CSARQGPNGYTF.

The chain recombines TRBV11-1 with TRBJ2-5; D unclear. Germline V gives CDR1 SGHAT, CDR2 FQDESV (reference sequence). V was cut by 6 bases and J by 0 bases, with 11 bases left in between. The CDR3 has 14 residues. CDR3 DNA sequence: TGTGCCAGCAGTAAACACAGCAACCAAGAGACCCAGTACTTC. This sequence encodes CASSKHSNQETQYF. Combining the CDR3 with reference TRBV11-1 and TRBJ2-5 gives the whole variable domain EAEVAQSPRYKITEKSQAVAFWCDPISGHATLYWYRQILGQGPELLVQFQDESVVDDSQLPKDRFSAERLKGVDSTLKIQPAELGDSAMYLCASSKHSNQETQYFGPGTRLLVL.

The chain combines TRBV7-2 with TRBJ2-7; no reliable D call. V was cut by 4 bases and J by 6 bases, with 10 bases left in between. Germline values: CDR1 SGHTA, CDR2 FQGNSA. This CDR3 contains 12 residues. CDR3 in DNA: TGTGCCAGCAGCTCCAGTCCCTTCGAGCAGTACTTC. This gives the protein CASSSSPFEQYF.

V and J are TRBV7-3 and TRBJ1-6; the D gene is possibly TRBD1 (5 bases). Germline V gene lookup returns CDR1 SGHTA and CDR2 FQGTGA. CDR3 size: 13 residues. Trimming shortened V by 5 bases and J by 7 bases, and 9 bases separated the two germline ends. The CDR3 reads CASSRGANSPLHF. The CDR3 bases are TGTGCCAGCAGCAGGGGAGCCAATTCACCCCTCCACTTT. Filled out from reference TRBV7-3 and TRBJ1-6, the complete variable domain reads GAGVSQTPSNKVTEKGKYVELRCDPISGHTALYWYRQSLGQGPEFLIYFQGTGAADDSGLPNDRFFAVRPEGSVSTLKIQRTERGDSAVYLCASSRGANSPLHFGNGTRLTVT.

V is TRBV19 and J is TRBJ2-1, with 9 bases aligning to TRBD2. CDR3 length equals 20 residues. The germline CDR1 and CDR2 sequences are LNHDA and SQIVND (reference sequence). The J segment lost 2 bases and the V segment lost 5 bases, leaving 19 bases of the junction unmatched. The CDR3 is CASSSGWGLAETWTYNEQFF. The CDR3 DNA is TGTGCCAGTAGTTCGGGCTGGGGACTAGCTGAGACTTGGACCTACAATGAGCAGTTCTTC. The full variable domain, completed using reference TRBV19 and TRBJ2-1, is DGGITQSPKYLFRKEGQNVTLSCEQNLNHDAMYWYRQDPGQGLRLIYYSQIVNDFQKGDIAEGYSVSREKKESFPLTVTSAQKNPTAFYLCASSSGWGLAETWTYNEQFFGPGTRLTVL.

The J gene is TRBJ2-5, the V gene TRBV5-1; 11 bases fit TRBD2. This CDR3 has 15 amino acids. Germline V gives CDR1 SGHRS, CDR2 YFSETQ. The J segment lost 2 bases and the V segment lost 4 bases, leaving 4 bases of the junction unmatched. CDR3: CASSTVAGGQETQYF. In DNA, the CDR3 is TGCGCCAGCAGCACCGTAGCGGGGGGGCAAGAGACCCAGTACTTC.

This chain joins TRBV2 and TRBJ2-7; maybe TRBD1 (5 bases). The V gene lost 10 bases and the J gene lost 7 bases, with 14 bases spanning the gap. The CDR3 covers 11 residues. Germline assignment: CDR1 SNHLY and CDR2 FYNNEI. The CDR3 DNA is TGTGCCACCCAGGGTTTGAAAGAGCAGTACTTC. Translating it yields CATQGLKEQYF.

The chain links TRBV11-1 to TRBJ2-7; D is tentatively TRBD1 or TRBD2 (5 bases each). The CDR3 contains 15 residues. V dropped 3 bases and J dropped 9 bases, with 21 bases sitting between them. The V gene's germline CDR1 is SGHAT and CDR2 FQDESV (reference sequence). The CDR3 sequence: CASSFSGTETRAQYF. As DNA, the CDR3 is TGTGCCAGCAGCTTTTCCGGGACGGAGACCAGAGCGCAGTACTTC.

This clone was seen a single time. The chain has TRBV5-1 and TRBJ1-1; D is undetermined. Germline CDR1 and CDR2: SGHRS and YFSETQ. The CDR3 extends over 14 amino acids. V was trimmed by 4 bases and J by 8 bases, leaving 18 bases between them. The CDR3, as DNA: TGCGCCAGCAGCACCGCACTAGGGCCAGTCGAAGCTTTCTTT. Residues: CASSTALGPVEAFF.

J is TRBJ2-2 and V is TRBV4-1; the D gene is possibly TRBD2 (7 bases). Germline V gene lookup returns CDR1 MGHRA and CDR2 YSYEKL. The CDR3 contains 16 residues. V lost 1 base and J lost 4, with 13 bases in between. CDR3 DNA: TGCGCCAGCAGCCAAGGCTGGGGGGGGCGCACCGGGGAGCTGTTTTTT. It encodes CASSQGWGGRTGELFF.